The rows below give T cell receptor beta chains drawn from one sample of a study of long-term antiretroviral therapy in people with HIV. Sequencing used immunoSEQ multiplex PCR; TCRdb keeps in-frame clones, though not all of them. The table records about 28,000 clones, over 90% of them present only once. The sample here was unsorted PBMCs, taken 6.2 years after starting antiretroviral therapy. The receptors originated from a man aged 40-50 years with HIV. Each CDR3 is given with its conserved first and last residue. Fields, in order: CDR3 length, J gene, V gene, D gene, CDR3 DNA, CDR3 protein. D genes are given only for firm matches.

length: 14
J: TRBJ2-3
V: TRBV6-1
D: TRBD1
DNA: TGTGCCAGCGCAACAGGGGGGTCAACAGATACGCAGTATTTT
CDR3: CASATGGSTDTQYF

length: 13
J: TRBJ1-4
V: TRBV2
D: .
DNA: TGTGCCACCGGGGGAATAACTAATGAAAAACTGTTTTTT
CDR3: CATGGITNEKLFF

length: 14
J: TRBJ2-3
V: TRBV19
D: .
DNA: TGTGCCAGTAGTATATACGGGAGCACAGATACGCAGTATTTT
CDR3: CASSIYGSTDTQYF

length: 13
J: TRBJ2-7
V: TRBV7-6
D: .
DNA: TGTGCCAGCAGCCGTGCCGGGCGGGACGAGCAGTACTTC
CDR3: CASSRAGRDEQYF

length: 15
J: TRBJ1-2
V: TRBV5-1
D: .
DNA: TGCGCCAGCAGCTGGAGCCCCGACCTTAACTATGGCTACACCTTC
CDR3: CASSWSPDLNYGYTF

length: 14
J: TRBJ1-1
V: TRBV7-2
D: .
DNA: TGTGCCAGCAGCTGGGACACCCAGGGCACTGAAGCTTTCTTT
CDR3: CASSWDTQGTEAFF

length: 17
J: TRBJ2-2
V: TRBV7-3
D: TRBD1
DNA: TGTGCCAGCAGCTTAATAGGGGGCGGCTTTCGCAGCGGGGAGCTGTTTTTT
CDR3: CASSLIGGGFRSGELFF

length: 15
J: TRBJ2-5
V: TRBV28
D: TRBD2
DNA: TGTGCCAGCAGTTCAATTAGCGGGGGGAGAGAGACCCAGTACTTC
CDR3: CASSSISGGRETQYF

length: 17
J: TRBJ2-1
V: TRBV4-3
D: TRBD2
DNA: TGCGCCAGCAGCCAGGTAGCGGGGCCTAGCTCCTACAATGAGCAGTTCTTC
CDR3: CASSQVAGPSSYNEQFF

length: 12
J: TRBJ2-1
V: TRBV7-2
D: .
DNA: TGTGCCAGCAGAAAGACAGGTTGGGAGCAGTTCTTC
CDR3: CASRKTGWEQFF